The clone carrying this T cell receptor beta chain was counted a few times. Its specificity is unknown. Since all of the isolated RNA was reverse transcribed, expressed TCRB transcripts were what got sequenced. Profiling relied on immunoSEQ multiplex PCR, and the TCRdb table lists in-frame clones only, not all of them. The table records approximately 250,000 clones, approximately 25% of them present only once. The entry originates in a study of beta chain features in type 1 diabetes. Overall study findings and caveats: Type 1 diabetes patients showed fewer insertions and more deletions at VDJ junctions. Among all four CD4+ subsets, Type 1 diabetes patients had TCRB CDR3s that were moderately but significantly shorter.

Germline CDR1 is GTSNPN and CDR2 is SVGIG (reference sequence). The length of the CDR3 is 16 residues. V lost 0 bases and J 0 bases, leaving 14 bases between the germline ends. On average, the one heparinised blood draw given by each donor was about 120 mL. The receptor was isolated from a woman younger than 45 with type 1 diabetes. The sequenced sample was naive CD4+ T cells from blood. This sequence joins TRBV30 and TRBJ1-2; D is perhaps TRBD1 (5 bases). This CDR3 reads CAWSVWGVRANYGYTF. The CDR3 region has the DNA TGTGCCTGGAGTGTCTGGGGCGTGAGAGCTAACTATGGCTACACCTTC.